This T cell receptor beta chain was found in a study of cytomegalovirus exposure and HLA in healthy donors. As for the study in general: Previous work identified roughly 120 million unique TCR beta sequences from 200 million or so T cells. Study-level findings and limits: There were several of the most significant clusters that appeared linked to common viral pathogens in a later analysis. The study had only CMV serostatus as immune exposure information.

In regard to this clone: Antigen unknown.

Both 60 Vbeta primers and 13 Jbeta primers went into the PCR. Profiled with immunoSEQ multiplex PCR; TCRdb holds only in-frame clones, not every one. Its clone listing holds approximately 120,000 clones. Looked up from germline, CDR1 is KGHSH and CDR2 is LQKENI. There are 15 residues in the CDR3. V lost 3 bases to trimming and J lost 1 base, with 12 bases between them. The sequenced material came from PBMCs. This chain uses TRBV18 with TRBJ2-5; D is possibly TRBD2 (5 bases). The receptor comes from a man younger than 45 in good health and CMV-seronegative. CDR3 in amino acids: CASSPVGGGQETQYF. The CDR3 nucleotides read TGTGCCAGCTCACCGGTCGGAGGAGGCCAAGAGACCCAGTACTTC.